The sequence of this TCR beta chain was determined in a study of OX40 agonist ivuxolimab in advanced cancers. Study details: At 0.01 to 10 mg/kg, ivuxolimab was administered intravenously to patients every 2 weeks. Anti-PD-1, anti-PD-L1 or anti-CTLA-4 therapy given earlier was allowed, and about 38% had some. Study conclusions and caveats: On average, a greater number of expanded clones characterised CD8+ T cells relative to CD4+.

Note on this clone: Its antigen is still unknown.

Assay used: immunoSEQ multiplex PCR; TCRdb lists only in-frame clones, some missing. The sample yields some 69,000 clones, 85% to 90% seen once. The CDR3 extends over 14 amino acids. The germline gives CDR1 SQVTM, CDR2 ANQGSEA. The J segment lost 12 bases and the V segment lost 6 bases, leaving 10 bases of the junction unmatched. This chain uses TRBV29-1 with TRBJ2-1; TRBD2 matches at 14 bases. The source of this sequence is an adult with an advanced solid tumor such as melanoma, head and neck, liver or kidney cancer. This specimen consisted of CD4+ or CD8+ T cells sorted from blood, obtained in a trial of the OX40 agonist ivuxolimab. CDR3 residues: CSVDGTSGRRVQFF. Written as DNA, the CDR3 is TGCAGCGTAGACGGGACTAGCGGGAGAAGGGTGCAGTTCTTC.